The rows below give T cell receptor beta chains drawn from one sample of a study of technical replicates of blood from four donors. Some clones are missing from TCRdb's copy, which holds only in-frame ones; the method was immunoSEQ multiplex PCR. The sample contains roughly 87,000 clones, roughly nine tenths of which appear only once. The sequenced sample consisted of T cells isolated from PBMCs. These receptors all come from a human donor in good health. The CDR3 runs from the conserved cysteine through the conserved F or W. Clone size, where shown, is once, few, many, or a class for clones that have expanded.

abundance	v_gene	j_gene	CDR3aa
NA	TRBV5-4	TRBJ1-1	CASSLRTGTEAFF
NA	TRBV5-1	TRBJ2-1	CASSFNRPAGVDNEQFF
NA	TRBV5-6	TRBJ2-1	CASSLRWEGPNEQFF
once	TRBV6-1	TRBJ2-7	CASSEGQGGYEQYF
NA	TRBV30	TRBJ1-1	CAWELQGGRTEAFF
NA	TRBV28	TRBJ2-7	CASSFMALRGSEQYF
NA	TRBV5-6	TRBJ2-3	CASSLVAREDTDTQYF
NA	TRBV6-1	TRBJ1-1	CASTSRTGIAEAFF
NA	TRBV11-2	TRBJ2-1	CASTLNYNEQFF
NA	TRBV19	TRBJ2-7	CASSIIAGKSYEQYF
NA	TRBV19	TRBJ1-3	CASSSRGRSGNTIYF
NA	TRBV7-9	TRBJ1-4	CASSFPPATNEKLFF
NA	TRBV18	TRBJ2-1	CASSPGLAATNEQFF
NA	TRBV6-5	TRBJ1-2	CASSYSAGGPFYGYTF
NA	TRBV6-5	TRBJ1-3	CASSYDSFSGNTIYF
NA	TRBV29-1	TRBJ1-2	CSVEDREGDGYTF
NA	TRBV7-8	TRBJ2-6	CASSSTRVSGANVLTF
NA	TRBV27	TRBJ2-7	CASSLSEGARSYEQYF
NA	TRBV5-4	TRBJ1-2	CASSLQVGYGYTF
once	TRBV5-1	TRBJ1-1	CASSLQDRLWNTEAFF
NA	TRBV6-1	TRBJ2-1	CASSLSGVYNEQFF
NA	TRBV14	TRBJ1-3	CASSQTGRVRTIYF
NA	TRBV10-2	TRBJ2-1	CASSDPFLAGSYNEQFF
NA	TRBV4-2	TRBJ2-1	CASSQGEDHYNEQFF
NA	TRBV5-4	TRBJ2-7	CASSLAQGLDEQYF
NA	TRBV13	TRBJ2-5	CASSLSGLAAINQETQYF
NA	TRBV9	TRBJ2-3	CASSVVLAGGPDTQYF
NA	TRBV7-8	TRBJ2-3	CASSPAGTDTQYF
NA	TRBV9	TRBJ2-2	CASSANPGGDTGELFF
NA	TRBV9	TRBJ2-5	CASSVGIDSFQETQYF
once	TRBV28	TRBJ2-5	CASSLGLAGGPRGETQYF
NA	TRBV14	TRBJ1-5	CASSQGLNQPQHF
NA	TRBV4-2	TRBJ1-2	CASSQDGDNSYGYTF
once	TRBV28	TRBJ2-7	CASRYRTIEQYF
NA	TRBV27	TRBJ1-2	CASSLAQGATYTF
NA	TRBV4-3	TRBJ2-3	CASSQEPHYKEDTDTQYF
NA	TRBV18	TRBJ2-1	CASSLVNEQFF
NA	TRBV28	TRBJ2-7	CASRKDRGRNYEQYF
NA	TRBV27	TRBJ2-2	CASSLTPAGGSPELFF
NA	TRBV21-1	TRBJ2-3	CASRQGKGSADTQYF
NA	TRBV28	TRBJ2-7	CASSVGYEQYF
NA	TRBV9	TRBJ2-3	CASSAFRTISTDTQYF
NA	TRBV23-1	TRBJ2-5	CASSEKEETQYF
once	TRBV7-9	TRBJ2-7	CASSLTSNEQYF
NA	TRBV5-6	TRBJ1-2	CASSTGQGNGYTF
NA	TRBV5-4	TRBJ2-1	CATLTVEDPYNEQFF
NA	TRBV30	TRBJ2-5	CAWTTGTGLGETQYF
once	TRBV5-1	TRBJ2-5	CASSFTDPGETQYF
once	TRBV19	TRBJ1-1	CASSVLSEAFF